The 22 T cell receptor beta chains reported below all come from one sample, sequenced in a study of shared clonotypes between healthy human individuals. Clones were sequenced by immunoSEQ multiplex PCR, and TCRdb holds only the in-frame ones, with some missing. The sample carries 500,000 to 550,000 clones, approximately 95% recorded once. Sequenced sample: naive CD4+ T cells sorted from blood. Indicated subset: CD45RA+ positively selected. All receptors come from a woman under 40 in good health.

V usage is TRBV5-1 and J usage is TRBJ2-2; 13 bases match TRBD2. Trimming at V came to 2 bases and at J to 5 bases, leaving 3 bases not matched to a gene. Germline loops: CDR1 SGHRS, CDR2 YFSETQ. The CDR3 contains 16 residues. The DNA of the CDR3 is TGCGCCAGCAGCTTTATACTAGCGGGAGGGACCGGGGAGCTGTTTTTT. It translates to CASSFILAGGTGELFF.

The CDR3 spells CASSPNAQGGGAFF. The CDR3, as DNA: TGTGCCAGCTCACCGAACGCACAGGGTGGGGGAGCTTTCTTT. The rearrangement joins TRBV18 to TRBJ1-1; possibly TRBD1 for D (6 bases). With 3 bases removed from V and 10 bases from J, the gap between germline ends came to 18 bases. The CDR3 contains 14 residues. The germline CDR1 and CDR2 sequences are KGHSH and LQKENI.

The chain links TRBV27 to TRBJ2-7; TRBD2 aligns across 12 bases. The length of the CDR3 is 18 residues. The germline gives CDR1 MNHEY, CDR2 SMNVEV (reference sequence). V lost 1 base, J lost 1 base, and 8 bases stayed unmatched. CDR3 sequence (DNA): TGTGCCAGCAGTTTATTCGCTAGCGGGAGGGCCTGGTCCTACGAGCAGTACTTC. It specifies CASSLFASGRAWSYEQYF.

V gene TRBV27 combines with J gene TRBJ2-7, with D possibly TRBD2 on 6 matching bases. There are 16 residues in the CDR3. Deletions cut 6 bases from V and 0 bases from J, with 18 bases between. Germline V gene data show CDR1 as MNHEY and CDR2 as SMNVEV (reference sequence). The CDR3 nucleotides read TGTGCCAGCAGAAGAGACCGGGACTTACACTCCTACGAGCAGTACTTC. Translation: CASRRDRDLHSYEQYF.

The rearrangement joins TRBV6-6 to TRBJ1-1, with 8 nucleotides matching TRBD1. J was trimmed by 1 base and V by 5 bases; bases with no gene match: 6. The CDR3 totals 15 residues. CDR1 is MNHNY, CDR2 SVGAGI, per germline (reference sequence). CDR3 sequence (DNA): TGTGCCAGCAGTAACTACAGGGGGGGGAACACTGAAGCTTTCTTT. This encodes CASSNYRGGNTEAFF.

The chain couples TRBV7-9 to TRBJ2-5; TRBD1 matches 10 bases. Germline CDR1 and CDR2: SEHNR and FQNEAQ (reference sequence). J gave up 5 bases and V 3 bases, and 9 bases lay outside the gene matches. This CDR3 has 16 amino acids. As DNA, the CDR3 is TGTGCCAGCAGCTTCCCCGGGACAGGGGCGGCGGAGACCCAGTACTTC. It is translated as CASSFPGTGAAETQYF.

V usage is TRBV6-1 and J usage is TRBJ2-7; D gene unclear. The CDR3 consists of 11 residues. From germline, CDR1 is MNHNS and CDR2 SASEGT. V was trimmed by 6 bases and J by 5 bases, leaving 8 bases between them. The CDR3: CASRDGDEQYF. CDR3 bases: TGTGCCAGCAGGGACGGAGACGAGCAGTACTTC.

J is TRBJ2-1 and V is TRBV18, with D perhaps TRBD2 (6 bases). Germline CDR1 KGHSH, CDR2 LQKENI. CDR3 length: 16 amino acids. The ends were cut back, 6 bases at V and 1 base at J, with 16 bases in the middle. CDR3 region: CASSLLPGVSYNEQFF. The CDR3 DNA follows: TGTGCCAGCTCGCTTTTACCGGGGGTTTCCTACAATGAGCAGTTCTTC.

This chain joins TRBV6-5 and TRBJ2-5, with 7 bases lining up with TRBD2. Germline V gives CDR1 MNHEY, CDR2 SVGAGI. Trimming cost V 0 bases and J 3 bases; bases outside gene matches: 1. The CDR3 has 14 residues. This chain's CDR3 is CASSYSLAEETQYF. The DNA of the CDR3 is TGTGCCAGCAGTTACTCTCTAGCGGAAGAGACCCAGTACTTC.

This clone was seen a single time. The rearrangement uses TRBV28 and TRBJ1-1; perhaps TRBD1 as D (5 bases). The CDR3 has 12 amino acids. The V end lost 5 bases, the J end lost 5 bases, and 9 bases lay between the germline ends. In germline, CDR1 is MDHEN, CDR2 SYDVKM. CDR3 coding DNA: TGTGCCAGCAGTCCATGGGGGACTGAAGCTTTCTTT. Its translation: CASSPWGTEAFF.

The chain couples TRBV28 to TRBJ2-7; 7 nucleotides match TRBD2. With V trimmed by 5 bases and J by 4 bases, 8 bases remained unmatched. CDR3 size: 14 residues. CDR1 MDHEN and CDR2 SYDVKM come from the germline V gene. The CDR3 coding sequence is TGTGCCAGCAGTAGGGGCGGGAGCCCGTACGAGCAGTACTTC. It codes for CASSRGGSPYEQYF.

V usage is TRBV2 and J usage is TRBJ1-2; D call uncertain. Germline CDR1 is SNHLY and CDR2 is FYNNEI. The V end was cut by 6 bases, the J end by 0 bases, with 8 bases between. This CDR3 is 13 amino acids long. As DNA, the CDR3 is TGTGCCAGCAGCAGAAACCCTAACTATGGCTACACCTTC. This sequence encodes CASSRNPNYGYTF.

This rearrangement joins TRBV10-2 to TRBJ1-2, with D hard to call. This CDR3 contains 18 residues. In germline, CDR1 is WSHSY, CDR2 SAAADI. Between the trimmed V and J ends, which lost 4 bases and 0 bases, there was a span of 21 bases. The CDR3: CASSVHPTGRIANYGYTF. The CDR3, as DNA: TGCGCCAGCAGTGTACACCCCACGGGCCGCATCGCTAACTATGGCTACACCTTC.

The V gene is TRBV6-6, the J gene TRBJ2-7, with TRBD1 as a possible D gene (5 bases). Germline CDR1 is MNHNY and CDR2 is SVGAGI (reference sequence). Trimming removed 6 bases at V and 5 bases at J, with 14 bases between. This CDR3 comprises 13 residues. CDR3: CASRPGPRDEQYF. CDR3 nucleotides: TGTGCCAGCAGACCCGGGCCCAGGGACGAGCAGTACTTC.

Comment on this clone: Other nucleotide sequences from this sample produce the same CDR3. This chain joins TRBV19 and TRBJ1-5, with D tentatively TRBD1 (5 bases). Trimming took off 3 bases at V and 5 bases at J, with 8 bases between the two ends. CDR3 length: 13 residues. The V gene's germline CDR1 is LNHDA and CDR2 SQIVND (reference sequence). The CDR3 DNA sequence: TGTGCCAGTAGTATCCTAGGGGATCAGCCCCAGCATTTT. This codes for CASSILGDQPQHF.

The chain is built from TRBV10-3 and TRBJ2-3; TRBD1 is a possible D gene (5 bases). Germline-derived CDR1 and CDR2 are ENHRY and SYGVKD. The CDR3 consists of 13 residues. V shed 5 bases and J shed 3 bases, with 9 bases lying between them. CDR3 protein: CAISFDRTDTQYF. CDR3 nucleotide sequence: TGTGCCATCAGTTTTGACAGAACAGATACGCAGTATTTT.

The V gene is TRBV20-1, the J gene TRBJ1-1; unclear D gene. V was trimmed by 4 bases and J by 10 bases, leaving 13 bases between them. Germline assignment: CDR1 DFQATT and CDR2 SNEGSKA (reference sequence). The CDR3 spans 11 residues. Here the CDR3 reads CSAISRSGAFF. The CDR3 nucleotides read TGCAGTGCTATCTCTCGCTCGGGAGCTTTCTTT.

This chain joins TRBV28 and TRBJ2-3; D not resolved. This CDR3 has 17 residues. Germline V gene lookup returns CDR1 MDHEN and CDR2 SYDVKM. V gave up 6 bases and J gave up 1 base, with 20 bases separating them. The chain's CDR3 is CASRPSGVTGGTDTQYF. The CDR3 DNA sequence: TGTGCCAGCAGACCATCCGGAGTGACCGGAGGCACAGATACGCAGTATTTT.

The chain uses TRBV28 and TRBJ1-4; D is ambiguous. With 8 bases removed from V and 8 bases from J, the gap between germline ends came to 18 bases. CDR1 is MDHEN and CDR2 is SYDVKM in the germline V gene. The CDR3 covers 14 residues. CDR3 protein: CASRRFGRGEKLFF. CDR3 bases: TGTGCCAGCCGGAGATTTGGGCGCGGAGAAAAACTGTTTTTT. The full variable domain, rest sourced from reference TRBV28 and TRBJ1-4, is DVKVTQSSRYLVKRTGEKVFLECVQDMDHENMFWYRQDPGLGLRLIYFSYDVKMKEKGDIPEGYSVSREKKERFSLILESASTNQTSMYLCASRRFGRGEKLFFGSGTQLSVL.

The CDR3 nucleotides read TGTGCCAGCAGCTCACTAGCGGGAGGGAGAAGAAGAACAGATACGCAGTATTTT. Translation: CASSSLAGGRRRTDTQYF. The chain recombines TRBV7-8 with TRBJ2-3, with 13 bases fitting TRBD2. The length of the CDR3 is 18 residues. The germline CDR1 and CDR2 sequences are SGHVS and FQNEAQ. V trimming: 4 bases; J trimming: 3 bases; junction bases outside the gene matches: 10.

This sequence joins TRBV5-4 and TRBJ2-7; tentatively, D is TRBD2 (6 bases). This CDR3 has 14 residues. The germline gives CDR1 SGHNT, CDR2 YYREEE (reference sequence). Trimming took off 0 bases at V and 6 bases at J, with 13 bases between the two ends. CDR3 in DNA: TGTGCCAGCAGCTTGGCGGGAGACGGGAGCGAGCAGTACTTC. Protein sequence: CASSLAGDGSEQYF.

The chain employs TRBV28 and TRBJ2-2; 11 bases line up with TRBD1. The germline gives CDR1 MDHEN, CDR2 SYDVKM. V trimming: 9 bases; J trimming: 3 bases; junction bases outside the gene matches: 3. The CDR3 extends over 14 amino acids. Here the CDR3 reads CASLGQGDTGELFF. The CDR3 coding sequence is TGTGCCAGTCTGGGACAGGGGGACACCGGGGAGCTGTTTTTT.